This record covers a single T cell receptor beta chain. Germline CDR1 reads LNHDA; CDR2 reads SQIVND (reference sequence). The CDR3 is 15 amino acids. The V end was cut by 0 bases, the J end by 2 bases, with 10 bases between. The method was immunoSEQ multiplex PCR; TCRdb's version includes in-frame clones alone and lacks a portion of them. Among about 2.3 million clones, under 95% were seen once, and the ten largest hold 0.37%. This specimen belongs to a study of shared clonotypes between healthy human individuals. The V gene is TRBV19, the J gene TRBJ2-5; a possible D gene is TRBD2 (5 bases). The material sequenced was naive CD4+ T cells from PBMCs. The subset denotes: CD45RA+ positively selected. The TCR was taken from a young man in good health. Some clones in this sample may be carry-over from other donors' samples. CDR3 sequence (DNA): TGTGCCAGTAGTATAGATCTCCGGGATCAAGAGACCCAGTACTTC. Protein: CASSIDLRDQETQYF.